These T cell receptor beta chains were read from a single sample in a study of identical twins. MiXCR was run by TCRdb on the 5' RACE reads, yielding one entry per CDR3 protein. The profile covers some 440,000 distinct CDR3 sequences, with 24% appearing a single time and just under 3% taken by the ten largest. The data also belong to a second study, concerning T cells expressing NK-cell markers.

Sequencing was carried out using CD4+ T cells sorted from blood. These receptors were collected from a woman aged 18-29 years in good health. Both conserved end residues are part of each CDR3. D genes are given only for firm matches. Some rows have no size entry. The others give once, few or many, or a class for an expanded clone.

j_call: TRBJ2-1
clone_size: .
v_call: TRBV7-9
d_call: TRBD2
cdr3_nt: TGTGCCAGCAGCTCCGTCGGGCGGGAGGGCCTATACCATGAGCAGTTCTTC
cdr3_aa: CASSSVGREGLYHEQFF

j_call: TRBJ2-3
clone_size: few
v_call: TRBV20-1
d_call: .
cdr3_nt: TGCAGTGCTAGAGCCCTCCGTAAGGGGTTTCTAACAGATACGCAGTATTTT
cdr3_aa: CSARALRKGFLTDTQYF

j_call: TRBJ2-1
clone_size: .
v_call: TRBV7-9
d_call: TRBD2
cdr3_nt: TGTGCCAGCAGGCAACTAGCGGGGGCCGCGGGTGAGCAGTTCTTC
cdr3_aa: CASRQLAGAAGEQFF

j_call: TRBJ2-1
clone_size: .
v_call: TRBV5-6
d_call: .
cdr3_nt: TGTGCCAGCAGCTTGATCCGTAGAGCCGGGGATGAGCAGTTCTTC
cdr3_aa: CASSLIRRAGDEQFF

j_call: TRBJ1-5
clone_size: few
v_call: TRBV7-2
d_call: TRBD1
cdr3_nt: TGTGCCAGCAGCCGGACAGGGCCCTATCAGCCCCAGCATTTT
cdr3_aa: CASSRTGPYQPQHF

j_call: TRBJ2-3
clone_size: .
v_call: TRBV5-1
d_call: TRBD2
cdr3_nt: TGCGCCAGCGGTTTTCGCGGGGGTAAAGATACGCAGTATTTT
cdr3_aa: CASGFRGGKDTQYF

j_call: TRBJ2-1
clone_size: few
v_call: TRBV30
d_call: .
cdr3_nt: TGTGCCTGGAGTTCCTCCGGGACCGAGCAATTCTTC
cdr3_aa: CAWSSSGTEQFF

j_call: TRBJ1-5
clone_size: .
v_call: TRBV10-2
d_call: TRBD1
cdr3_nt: TGCGCCAGCAGCCTGGCTGGGACAGGGCTAGGGCAGCCCCAGCATTTT
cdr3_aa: CASSLAGTGLGQPQHF

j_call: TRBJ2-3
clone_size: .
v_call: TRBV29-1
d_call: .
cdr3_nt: TGCAGCGTCCTGAGGAAGGGCTGGACAGATACGCAGTATTTT
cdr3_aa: CSVLRKGWTDTQYF

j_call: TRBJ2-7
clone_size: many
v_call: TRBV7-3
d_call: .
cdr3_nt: TGTGCCAGCAGCGGGACACGGTCTTCGGGTGAGCAGTACTTC
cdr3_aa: CASSGTRSSGEQYF

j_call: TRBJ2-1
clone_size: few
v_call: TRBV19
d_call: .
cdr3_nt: TGTGCCAGTAGAAGAGGGATCGGCCAATCGGGAAGCTCCTACAATGAGCAGTTCTTC
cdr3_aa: CASRRGIGQSGSSYNEQFF

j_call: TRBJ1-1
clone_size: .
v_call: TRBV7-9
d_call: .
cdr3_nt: TGTGCCAGCAGCTTACAGGTGGTGAACACTGAAGCTTTCTTT
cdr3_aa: CASSLQVVNTEAFF

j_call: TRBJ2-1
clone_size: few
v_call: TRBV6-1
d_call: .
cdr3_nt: TGTGCCAGCAGTCGACAGACCCTCTCCTACAATGAGCAGTTCTTC
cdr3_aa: CASSRQTLSYNEQFF

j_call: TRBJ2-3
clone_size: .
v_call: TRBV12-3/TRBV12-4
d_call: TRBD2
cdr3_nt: TGTGCCAGCAGTTGGACTAGCGGCCACACAGATACGCAGTATTTT
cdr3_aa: CASSWTSGHTDTQYF

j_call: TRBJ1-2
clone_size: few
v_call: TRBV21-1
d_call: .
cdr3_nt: TGTGCCAGCAGCAAACGGGGGAGCGGAACGAGCTATGGCTACACCTTC
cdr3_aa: CASSKRGSGTSYGYTF

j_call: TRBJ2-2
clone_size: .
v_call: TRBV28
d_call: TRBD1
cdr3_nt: TGTGCCAGCAGTGGGGGACAGCCCGGGGAGCTGTTTTTT
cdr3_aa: CASSGGQPGELFF

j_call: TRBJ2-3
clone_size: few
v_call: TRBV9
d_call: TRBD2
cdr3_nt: TGTGCCAGCAGCTCCAGACTAGCGGGGGCGTCCACAGATACGCAGTATTTT
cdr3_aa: CASSSRLAGASTDTQYF

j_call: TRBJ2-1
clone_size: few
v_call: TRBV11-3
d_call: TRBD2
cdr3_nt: TGTGCCAGCAGCTTAGGGTCTAGCGGGGGAAATGAGCAGTTCTTC
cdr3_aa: CASSLGSSGGNEQFF

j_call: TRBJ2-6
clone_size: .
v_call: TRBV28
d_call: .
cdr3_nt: TGTGCCAGTTCCTCACAGGGAACTGGGGCCAACGTCCTGACTTTC
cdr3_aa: CASSSQGTGANVLTF

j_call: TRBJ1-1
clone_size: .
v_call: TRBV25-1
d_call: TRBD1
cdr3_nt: TGTGCCAGCAGTGAGACAGGGGCTAAAACGGGAGCTTTCTTT
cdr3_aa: CASSETGAKTGAFF

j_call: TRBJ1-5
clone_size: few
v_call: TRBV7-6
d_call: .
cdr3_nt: TGTGCCAGCAGCTTAAGACCAATTCCCAATCAGCCCCAGCATTTT
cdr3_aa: CASSLRPIPNQPQHF

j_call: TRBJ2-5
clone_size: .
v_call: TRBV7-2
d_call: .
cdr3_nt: TGTGCCAGCAGCTTAAATCGGGGGCGAGAGACCCAGTACTTC
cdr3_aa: CASSLNRGRETQYF

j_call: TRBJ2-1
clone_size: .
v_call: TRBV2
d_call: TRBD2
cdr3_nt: TGTGCCAGCAAAGACAGCGGGACGGTCTACAATGAGCAGTTCTTC
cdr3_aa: CASKDSGTVYNEQFF

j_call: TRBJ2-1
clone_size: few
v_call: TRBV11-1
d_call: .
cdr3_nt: TGTGCCAGCAGCTTCGGACAGAGAGGGAGGGTCGTGCGGTCCGATGAGCAGTTCTTC
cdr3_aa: CASSFGQRGRVVRSDEQFF

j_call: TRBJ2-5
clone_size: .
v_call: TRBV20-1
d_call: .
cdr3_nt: TGCGGGTCGACAGAGAGGGAGACCCAGTACTTC
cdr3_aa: CGSTERETQYF

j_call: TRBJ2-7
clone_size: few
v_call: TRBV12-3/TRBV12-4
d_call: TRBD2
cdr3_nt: TGTGCCAGCAGTTCTAGCCAGCGGGGCTACGAGCAGTACTTC
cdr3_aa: CASSSSQRGYEQYF

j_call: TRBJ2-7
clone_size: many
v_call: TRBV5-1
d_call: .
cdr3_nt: TGCGCCAGCAGCTTGGTCAAAAGCTCCTACGAGCAGTACTTC
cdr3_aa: CASSLVKSSYEQYF

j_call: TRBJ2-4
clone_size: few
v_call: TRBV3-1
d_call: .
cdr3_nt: TGTGCCAGCAGCCACGGTGGGCTGGGATTAAACATTCAGTACTTC
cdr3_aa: CASSHGGLGLNIQYF

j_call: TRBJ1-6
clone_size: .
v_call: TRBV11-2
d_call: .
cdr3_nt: TGTGCCAGCAGCGCCTCGACATGGGATTCACCCCTCCACTTT
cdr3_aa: CASSASTWDSPLHF

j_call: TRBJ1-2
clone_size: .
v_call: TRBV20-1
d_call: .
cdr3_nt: TGCAGTGCTAAGGCCGTGCTTAACTATGGCTACACCTTC
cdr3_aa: CSAKAVLNYGYTF

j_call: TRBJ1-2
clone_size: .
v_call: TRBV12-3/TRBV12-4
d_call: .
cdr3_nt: TGTGCCAGCAGAAGGGGCGCCAACTATGGCTACACCTTC
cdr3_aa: CASRRGANYGYTF

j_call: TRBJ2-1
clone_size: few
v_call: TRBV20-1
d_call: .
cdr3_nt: TGCAGTGCTCCCGTGGGGGCCTCCTACAATGAGCAGTTCTTC
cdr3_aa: CSAPVGASYNEQFF

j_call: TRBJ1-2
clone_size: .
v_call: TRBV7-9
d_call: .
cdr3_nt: TGTGCCAGCAGCCCCGAGTCACATGGCTACACCTTC
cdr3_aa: CASSPESHGYTF

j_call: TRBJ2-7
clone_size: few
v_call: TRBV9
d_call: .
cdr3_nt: TGTGCCAGCAGCGTAGGAAACGGGAGGACAGGGTCCTACGAGCAGTACTTC
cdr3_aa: CASSVGNGRTGSYEQYF

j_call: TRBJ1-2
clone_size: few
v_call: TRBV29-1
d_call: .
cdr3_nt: TGCAGCGTTGGGGCCAGGGAGTACTATGGCTACACCTTC
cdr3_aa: CSVGAREYYGYTF

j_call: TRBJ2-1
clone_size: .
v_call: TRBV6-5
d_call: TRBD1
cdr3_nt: TGTGCCAGCAGTTACGACAGGGGCAGGGGCAATGAGCAGTTCTTC
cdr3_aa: CASSYDRGRGNEQFF

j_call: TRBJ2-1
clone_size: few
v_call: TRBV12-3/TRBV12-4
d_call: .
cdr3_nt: TGTGCCAGCAGTCTTAGCCGCCAGTTCTTC
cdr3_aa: CASSLSRQFF

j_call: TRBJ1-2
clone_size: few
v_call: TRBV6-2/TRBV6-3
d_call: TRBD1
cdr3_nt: TGTGCCAGCAGTAAACCAAGGACAGGGATGAACTATGGCTACACCTTC
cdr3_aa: CASSKPRTGMNYGYTF

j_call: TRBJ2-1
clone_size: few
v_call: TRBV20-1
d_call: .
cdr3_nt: TGCAGTCTTGCTTTCTACAATGAGCAGTTCTTC
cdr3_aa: CSLAFYNEQFF